The 28 T cell receptor beta chains below come from one sample, sequenced in a study of blood T cells in healthy people across ages. A second roughly 7 to 11 cycle PCR used barcoded and J-beta primers. TCRdb passed the 5' RACE reads through MiXCR, listing each CDR3 protein once. Among fewer than 1 million distinct CDR3 sequences listed, roughly 44% were seen once. The sequenced material came from blood. The receptors were gathered from a man in his 60s in good health.

The genes are TRBV20-1 and TRBJ1-1; maybe TRBD1 (5 bases). The length of the CDR3 is 13 residues. Trimming pared 2 bases from V and 2 bases from J, leaving 9 bases between. Germline V gene data show CDR1 as DFQATT and CDR2 as SNEGSKA (reference sequence). CDR3 region: CSARLTGNTEAFF. The CDR3 nucleotides read TGCAGTGCTAGACTCACAGGAAACACTGAAGCTTTCTTT.

This clonotype was counted a few times. The J gene is TRBJ2-7, the V gene TRBV29-1; tentatively, D is TRBD1 or TRBD2 (5 bases each). Looked up from germline, CDR1 is SQVTM and CDR2 is ANQGSEA. Trimming removed 6 bases at V and 3 bases at J, with 21 bases between. The CDR3 extends over 15 amino acids. The CDR3 spells CSVETLTGANYEQYF. CDR3 DNA sequence: TGCAGCGTAGAGACTCTGACCGGGGCCAACTACGAGCAGTACTTC.

With regard to this clonotype: Without the conserved terminal phenylalanine or tryptophan, this CDR3 likely stems from a read error. J is TRBJ2-5 and V is TRBV5-6; possibly TRBD2 for D (7 bases). The V end lost 4 bases, the J end lost 5 bases, and 21 bases lay between the germline ends. There are 16 residues in the CDR3. Looked up from germline, CDR1 is SGHDT and CDR2 is YYEEEE. The CDR3 loop is CASSRFRAGAGETQYS. CDR3 nucleotide sequence: TGTGCCAGCAGCAGATTCCGGGCGGGGGCAGGGGAGACCCAGTACTCC.

The rearrangement joins TRBV6-6 to TRBJ1-1, with D possibly TRBD1 on 5 matching bases. This CDR3 has 14 residues. V dropped 6 bases and J dropped 0 bases, with 11 bases sitting between them. CDR1 is MNHNY and CDR2 is SVGAGI in the germline V gene (reference sequence). The CDR3, as DNA: TGTGCCAGCAGGGGGGGAAACATGAACACTGAAGCTTTCTTT. This translates into CASRGGNMNTEAFF.

J is TRBJ1-4 and V is TRBV28; the D is unclear. Germline CDR1 MDHEN, CDR2 SYDVKM. With 10 bases removed from V and 0 bases from J, the gap between germline ends came to 12 bases. This CDR3 comprises 14 residues. CDR3 sequence (DNA): TGTGCCATTAGTGCTGGGACAACTAATGAAAAACTGTTTTTT. Protein: CAISAGTTNEKLFF.

This chain joins TRBV20-1 and TRBJ1-1; D not resolved. The CDR3 is made up of 13 amino acids. The V and J ends lost 0 bases and 7 bases respectively, with 12 bases between them. Germline V gene sequence: CDR1 DFQATT, CDR2 SNEGSKA (reference sequence). The CDR3 reads CSARESGRIEAFF. In nucleotides, the CDR3 is TGCAGTGCTAGAGAAAGCGGTCGGATTGAAGCTTTCTTT.

This chain links TRBV5-1 with TRBJ1-1; D is ambiguous. Germline lookup yields CDR1 SGHRS and CDR2 YFSETQ. CDR3 length: 13 amino acids. Trimming cost V 4 bases and J 4 bases, with 11 bases left between them. Written as DNA, the CDR3 is TGCGCCAGCAGCGAGGGTGTGGGCACTGAAGCTTTCTTT. This gives the protein CASSEGVGTEAFF.

The rearrangement links TRBV12-3 or TRBV12-4 to TRBJ2-1; tentatively, D is TRBD2 (6 bases). The CDR3 contains 14 residues. V lost 8 bases and J 6 bases, leaving 17 bases between the germline ends. The CDR3 spells CASAPGVGGNEQFF. CDR3 in DNA: TGTGCCAGCGCCCCGGGGGTAGGAGGCAATGAGCAGTTCTTC.

The chain couples TRBV7-6 to TRBJ2-7; D is ambiguous. The CDR3 contains 12 residues. V was shortened by 3 bases and J by 6 bases, with 9 bases between the two germline ends. Germline V gene lookup returns CDR1 SGHVS and CDR2 FNYEAQ. CDR3 region: CASSFGTGEQYF. As DNA, the CDR3 is TGTGCCAGCAGCTTTGGTACGGGCGAGCAGTACTTC.

This clonotype was seen a few times. The J gene is TRBJ2-3, the V gene TRBV12-5; no definite D call. Trimming left V 4 bases short and J 1 base short, with 6 bases between. CDR3 length equals 13 residues. Per the germline V gene, CDR1 is LGHNT and CDR2 is FRNRAP. CDR3: CASGSPGTDTQYF. CDR3 bases: TGTGCTAGTGGTTCGCCAGGCACAGATACGCAGTATTTT.

The chain links TRBV11-2 to TRBJ2-2; TRBD1 matches 8 bases. Germline loops: CDR1 SGHAT, CDR2 FQNNGV. The V gene end was trimmed by 1 base and the J gene end by 4 bases; junction bases not matched to a gene: 11. CDR3 size: 18 residues. The CDR3 DNA reads TGTGCCAGCAGCTTAGCCGGGCAGGGGGCTCGGGGCACCGGGGAGCTGTTTTTT. Residues: CASSLAGQGARGTGELFF.

This clonotype was recorded many times. This chain links TRBV30 with TRBJ2-4, with D perhaps matching TRBD2 (5 bases). Germline lookup yields CDR1 GTSNPN and CDR2 SVGIG (reference sequence). The CDR3 sequence is 16 residues long. V lost 2 bases to trimming and J lost 0 bases, with 14 bases between them. CDR3 residues: CAWSRAGVSAKNIQYF. CDR3 sequence (DNA): TGTGCCTGGAGTAGGGCGGGCGTGTCAGCCAAAAACATTCAGTACTTC.

This chain links TRBV12-3 or TRBV12-4 with TRBJ1-1; TRBD1 might be the D (5 bases). This CDR3 is 14 amino acids long. V lost 7 bases to trimming and J lost 5 bases, with 17 bases between them. The CDR3 spells CASTRGGRQTEAFF. As DNA, the CDR3 is TGTGCCAGCACCCGGGGGGGAAGGCAAACTGAAGCTTTCTTT.

In this sample, this clonotype turned up a few times. The chain employs TRBV7-8 and TRBJ1-5; 9 bases map to TRBD1. The V segment lost 0 bases and the J segment 7 bases; nucleotides outside the gene matches: 4. Looked up from germline, CDR1 is SGHVS and CDR2 is FQNEAQ. The CDR3 sequence is 15 residues long. Written as DNA, the CDR3 is TGTGCCAGCAGCTTAGCAACAGGGGGCGGGCAGCCCCAGCATTTT. Its protein is CASSLATGGGQPQHF.

The J gene is TRBJ2-7, the V gene TRBV12-3 or TRBV12-4, with D perhaps matching TRBD1 (6 bases). This CDR3 contains 14 residues. V was shortened by 7 bases and J by 0 bases, with 13 bases between the two germline ends. The CDR3 region is CASNLQGSSYEQYF. DNA for the CDR3: TGTGCCAGCAATCTCCAGGGGAGCTCCTACGAGCAGTACTTC.

This clonotype was recorded a few times. This chain uses TRBV2 with TRBJ2-3; no clear D gene. Germline-derived CDR1 and CDR2 are SNHLY and FYNNEI. Trimming left V 0 bases short and J 6 bases short, with 10 bases between. The CDR3 consists of 14 residues. CDR3 sequence: CASSEAGRADTQYF. The CDR3 nucleotides are TGTGCCAGCAGTGAAGCTGGACGTGCGGATACGCAGTATTTT.

This clonotype was observed a handful of times. V and J are TRBV6-2 or TRBV6-3 and TRBJ2-7, with 9 bases lining up with TRBD2. V was clipped by 6 bases and J by 5 bases; unmatched bases: 5. The CDR3 runs to 13 residues. Germline assignment: CDR1 MNHEY and CDR2 SVGEGT. This CDR3 is CASSLAGRDEQYF. The CDR3, as DNA: TGTGCCAGCAGCCTAGCGGGGAGAGACGAGCAGTACTTC.

This clonotype appeared a few times. CDR3 coding DNA: TGTGCCAGCAGTTTAGCGCTGACAGGGGATTTCACAGATACGCAGTATTTT. Protein sequence: CASSLALTGDFTDTQYF. This rearrangement joins TRBV12-3 or TRBV12-4 to TRBJ2-3, with 8 positions matching TRBD1. Losses at the gene ends were 0 bases for V and 2 bases for J; bases not matched to a gene: 7. The CDR3 runs to 17 residues.

This clonotype has just a few counts. The rearrangement links TRBV9 to TRBJ2-7; TRBD1 aligns across 7 bases. CDR1 is SGDLS and CDR2 is YYNGEE in the germline V gene. V trimming: 10 bases; J trimming: 2 bases; junction bases outside the gene matches: 12. This CDR3 region has 14 residues. The CDR3 region is CADKRGDRTYEQYF. The CDR3 DNA reads TGTGCCGATAAGCGTGGGGACAGAACCTACGAGCAGTACTTC.

The CDR3 protein is CASSYSYSSGAKGSNEQYF. The CDR3 DNA reads as TGTGCCAGCAGTTATTCTTATTCTAGCGGGGCCAAGGGGTCCAATGAGCAGTACTTC. The chain joins TRBV6-5 to TRBJ2-5; 9 bases line up with TRBD2. V trimming: 3 bases; J trimming: 11 bases; junction bases outside the gene matches: 25. This CDR3 is built from 19 residues. Germline CDR1 MNHEY, CDR2 SVGAGI.

V is TRBV7-2 and J is TRBJ2-5; the match to TRBD1 covers 8 bases. J lost 4 bases, V lost 4 bases, and 8 bases had no gene match. The CDR3 covers 15 residues. CDR1 SGHTA and CDR2 FQGNSA come from the germline V gene. The CDR3 loop reads CASSSDRGSGETQYF. The CDR3 DNA is TGTGCCAGCAGCTCAGACAGGGGCAGCGGAGAGACCCAGTACTTC.

The V call is TRBV20-1, the J call TRBJ2-5, with no clear D. Trimming removed 5 bases at V and 5 bases at J, with 15 bases between. The CDR3 sequence is 13 residues long. Germline V lookup: CDR1 DFQATT, CDR2 SNEGSKA (reference sequence). CDR3 amino acids: CSAAQAARETQYF. The CDR3 coding sequence is TGCAGTGCTGCCCAGGCCGCCCGGGAGACCCAGTACTTC.

The genes are TRBV12-3 or TRBV12-4 and TRBJ2-1; the D gene could be TRBD1 or TRBD2 (5 bases each). This CDR3 contains 12 residues. V was trimmed by 8 bases and J by 10 bases, leaving 15 bases between them. CDR3 sequence reads: CASGTGAREQFF. DNA of the CDR3: TGTGCCAGCGGGACCGGGGCAAGGGAGCAGTTCTTC.

This CDR3 reads CSALPGKGYGYTF. CDR3 nucleotide sequence: TGCAGTGCCCTACCAGGGAAGGGCTATGGCTACACCTTC. The chain couples TRBV20-1 to TRBJ1-2; tentatively, D is TRBD1 (5 bases). V lost 6 bases, J lost 4 bases, and 15 bases lay in between. This CDR3 is 13 amino acids long. CDR1 and CDR2 from the germline V gene are DFQATT and SNEGSKA (reference sequence).

The chain has TRBV4-3 and TRBJ2-3, with 7 bases aligning to TRBD1. Germline lookup yields CDR1 LGHNA and CDR2 YSLEER. V gave up 0 bases and J gave up 5 bases; unmatched junction bases: 8. The CDR3 spans 16 residues. CDR3 protein: CASSQEGEGAGDTQYF. CDR3 DNA sequence: TGCGCCAGCAGCCAAGAGGGTGAGGGGGCGGGAGATACGCAGTATTTT.

The V gene is TRBV29-1, the J gene TRBJ2-7; D uncertain. Germline-derived CDR1 and CDR2 are SQVTM and ANQGSEA. The length of the CDR3 is 12 residues. V lost 5 bases, J lost 1 base, and 9 bases lay in between. DNA of the CDR3: TGCAGCGTTCAATACCGTTCCTACGAGCAGTACTTC. Translating it yields CSVQYRSYEQYF.

This clonotype was counted between two and nine times. The gene calls are TRBV6-6 and TRBJ2-1; 10 nucleotides match TRBD1. CDR3 length equals 15 residues. From germline, CDR1 is MNHNY and CDR2 SVGAGI (reference sequence). V gave up 4 bases and J gave up 7 bases; unmatched junction bases: 7. This CDR3 is CASSSVDRGANEQFF. As DNA, the CDR3 is TGTGCCAGCAGTTCTGTGGACAGGGGGGCGAATGAGCAGTTCTTC.

This sequence joins TRBV12-3 or TRBV12-4 and TRBJ2-7; 7 bases map to TRBD1. Losses at the gene ends were 3 bases for V and 2 bases for J; bases not matched to a gene: 4. This CDR3 has 14 amino acids. Here the CDR3 DNA reads TGTGCCAGCAGTTTCGTACAGGGGCCCTACGAGCAGTACTTC. Its translation is CASSFVQGPYEQYF.